This TCR beta chain is from a study of T cell changes during pregnancy in multiple sclerosis (dated by TCRdb to between 2018 and 2021). For the wider study: The study looked at changes in the T cell repertoire across pregnancy in women with multiple sclerosis.

The library was produced with the immunoSEQ multiplex PCR assay. The source is immuneACCESS, and TCRdb retained only in-frame sequences with V and J called. Part of the clones is not carried over; for the studies checked, unresolved V genes explain less than half of this, and the remainder is unexplained. This sample holds about 52,000 clones; roughly 92% were observed only once. Just under 0.75% of the sample lies in the top ten. About this clone: Its antigen is currently not known. Base qualities were left out, and no much larger clone turns up one base away.

The germline V gene provides CDR1 SQVTM and CDR2 ANQGSEA. V sheds 3 bases and J sheds 8 bases, leaving 7 bases between their ends. The CDR3 numbers 10 residues from cysteine through phenylalanine. Only CDR3 DNA remains: 30 bases, in frame from the first base. The chain is encoded by TRBV29-1 joined to TRBJ1-2, with no confidently assigned D gene. The sequence came from a female donor with multiple sclerosis, enrolled in a pregnancy study. Sample: CD4+ T cells from peripheral blood mononuclear cells, taken in the third trimester of pregnancy. In nucleotides, the sequence is TGCAGCGTTGATGAGGGCGGCTACACCTTC. It is translated as CSVDEGGYTF. Where the CDR3 stops, the reference TRBV29-1 and TRBJ1-2 genes take over; the full variable domain is SAVISQKPSRDICQRGTSLTIQCQVDSQVTMMFWYRQQPGQSLTLIATANQGSEATYESGFVIDKFPISRPNLTFSTLTVSNMSPEDSSIYLCSVDEGGYTFGSGTRLTVV.